Below, 12 T cell receptor beta chains from the same sample are listed, as sequenced in a study of shared clonotypes between healthy human individuals (dated by TCRdb to the early 2020s). The library was prepared using the immunoSEQ multiplex PCR assay. This immuneACCESS table, as held by TCRdb, lists in-frame sequences with V and J called but not all clones. Of the missing ones, under half trace to an unresolved V gene in checked studies; the others have no known cause. The sample table records approximately 330,000 clones; about 70% of these occur just once. The leading ten clones occupy less than 11% of the sample. The sample was memory CD4+ T cells sorted from blood. Read against the paper, the sample's cell subset or site label means: CD45RA-negative fraction. These receptors were taken from a man aged 25 to 45 in good health.

The rearrangement joins TRBV9 to TRBJ2-3, with D perhaps matching TRBD1 or TRBD2 (5 bases each). V was shortened by 0 bases and J by 9 bases, with 14 bases between the two germline ends. The germline CDR1 and CDR2 sequences are SGDLS and YYNGEE. The CDR3 has 14 amino acids. The CDR3 sequence is CASSVERGRGTQYF. CDR3 bases: TGTGCCAGCAGCGTAGAACGGGGCCGAGGCACGCAGTATTTT. The variable domain in full, completed from reference TRBV9 and TRBJ2-3, reads DSGVTQTPKHLITATGQRVTLRCSPRSGDLSVYWYQQSLDQGLQFLIQYYNGEERAKGNILERFSAQQFPDLHSELNLSSLELGDSALYFCASSVERGRGTQYFGPGTRLTVL.

The CDR3 coding sequence is TGTGCCAGCAGTTCTGGGGAAAATCAGCCCCAGCATTTT. It translates to CASSSGENQPQHF. V usage is TRBV27 and J usage is TRBJ1-5; D unresolved. Germline V gives CDR1 MNHEY, CDR2 SMNVEV (reference sequence). This CDR3 is built from 13 residues. V lost 4 bases to trimming and J lost 4 bases, with 8 bases between them.

With respect to this clone: One end of the junction does not line up with germline, which may come from a read error. The V call is TRBV6-1, the J call TRBJ1-5; D is ambiguous. From germline, CDR1 is MNHNS and CDR2 SASEGT. This CDR3 comprises 14 residues. The chain's CDR3 is CTSSEWQPYQPQHF. The CDR3 nucleotides read TGTACCAGCAGTGAATGGCAGCCCTATCAGCCCCAGCATTTT.

In its sample, this clone was seen a few times. This rearrangement joins TRBV25-1 to TRBJ2-3; TRBD2 aligns across 7 bases. There are 11 residues in the CDR3. CDR1 is MGHDK, CDR2 SYGVNS, per germline. The trim removed 6 bases at V and 15 bases at J, leaving 9 bases unmatched. CDR3 nucleotides: TGTGCCAGCAGCGAAGGGAGGGATCAATATTTT. The encoded protein is CASSEGRDQYF.

The sample holds one count of this clone. The rearrangement joins TRBV6-8 to TRBJ2-7, with 12 bases identical to TRBD2. The germline V gene encodes CDR1 MNHGY and CDR2 SAAAGT. CDR3 length: 15 residues. The junction had 4 bases not matched to a gene; V was cut back by 4 bases and J by 3 bases. Written as DNA, the CDR3 is TGTGCCAGCAGTTCCAGACTAGCGGGAGACTACGAGCAGTACTTC. Amino acid sequence: CASSSRLAGDYEQYF.

This clone was seen just once. The CDR3: CASSWQAGEQETQYF. The CDR3 bases are TGCGCCAGCAGCTGGCAGGCGGGAGAACAAGAGACCCAGTACTTC. V usage is TRBV5-1 and J usage is TRBJ2-5; TRBD2 matches at 7 bases. Trimming at V came to 3 bases and at J to 2 bases, leaving 7 bases not matched to a gene. The germline V gene encodes CDR1 SGHRS and CDR2 YFSETQ. The CDR3 runs 15 residues.

The chain joins TRBV7-9 to TRBJ2-3, with TRBD2 identical over 10 bases. This CDR3 has 17 residues. J lost 2 bases, V lost 4 bases, and 9 bases had no gene match. CDR1 is SEHNR, CDR2 FQNEAQ, per germline (reference sequence). CDR3 sequence reads: CASSSTGLAEYTDTQYF. The CDR3 DNA reads TGTGCCAGCAGCTCAACCGGACTAGCGGAATACACAGATACGCAGTATTTT.

CDR3 coding DNA: TGTGCCAGCAGCCCAGGACAGGGAGTAAACACCATATATTTT. It codes for CASSPGQGVNTIYF. The chain joins TRBV11-2 to TRBJ1-3, with 8 bases aligning to TRBD1. Trimming at V came to 5 bases and at J to 6 bases, leaving 6 bases not matched to a gene. Germline V gene lookup returns CDR1 SGHAT and CDR2 FQNNGV. The CDR3 is 14 residues long.

This clone was detected a few times. The CDR3 loop reads CASSYSQLREAFF. CDR3 DNA: TGTGCCAGCAGTTACTCACAACTACGTGAAGCTTTCTTT. The V call is TRBV6-5, the J call TRBJ1-1; no firm D call. Looked up from germline, CDR1 is MNHEY and CDR2 is SVGAGI. V dropped 0 bases and J dropped 7 bases, with 9 bases sitting between them. The CDR3 loop spans 13 amino acids.

In this sample, this clone turned up many times. The rearrangement uses TRBV2 and TRBJ1-1, with D maybe TRBD1 (6 bases). The CDR3 sequence is 17 residues long. V was pared by 6 bases and J by 6 bases, with 26 bases between. Germline CDR1 and CDR2: SNHLY and FYNNEI. DNA for the CDR3: TGTGCCAGCAGCGTATCGCCAAGGCCCGGGGGGCTCTCTGAAGCTTTCTTT. Translated: CASSVSPRPGGLSEAFF.

The gene calls are TRBV5-1 and TRBJ2-5; 16 nucleotides match TRBD2. The length of the CDR3 is 18 residues. Germline CDR1 is SGHRS and CDR2 is YFSETQ. V was pared by 3 bases and J by 8 bases, with 13 bases of the junction left unmatched. The CDR3 loop is CASSSGLAGGLSTGTQYF. CDR3 coding DNA: TGCGCCAGCAGCTCGGGACTAGCGGGAGGGCTGAGCACAGGTACCCAGTACTTC.

This clone was counted a few times. Other nucleotide sequences in the sample specify the same CDR3. The gene calls are TRBV5-4 and TRBJ1-1; 12 bases are shared with TRBD1. The CDR3 is 14 amino acids. J gave up 3 bases and V 4 bases, and 1 base lay outside the gene matches. The germline V gene has CDR1 SGHNT and CDR2 YYREEE (reference sequence). CDR3 sequence: CASSRDRGHTEAFF. CDR3 coding DNA: TGTGCCAGCAGCCGGGACAGGGGGCACACTGAAGCTTTCTTT.